The 9 T cell receptor beta chains below come from one sample, sequenced in a study of blood T cell repertoires in COVID-19. The protocol was immunoSEQ multiplex PCR, while the TCRdb copy is restricted to in-frame clones and leaves out a portion. The table records roughly 200,000 clones, roughly 88% of them present only once. Sequencing was carried out using peripheral blood. The origin of the receptors is a man between 40 and 49 years old with acute or convalescent COVID-19.

This clone showed up just a few times. V is TRBV7-9 and J is TRBJ2-3; the D gene is possibly TRBD2 (5 bases). V lost 5 bases, J lost 0 bases, and 15 bases lay in between. Looked up from germline, CDR1 is SEHNR and CDR2 is FQNEAQ (reference sequence). This CDR3 region has 16 residues. CDR3 amino acids: CASSPPRRTSTDTQYF. The CDR3 DNA is TGTGCCAGCAGCCCACCTAGGCGGACTAGCACAGATACGCAGTATTTT. Variable domain in full (rest from reference TRBV7-9 and TRBJ2-3): DTGVSQNPRHKITKRGQNVTFRCDPISEHNRLYWYRQTLGQGPEFLTYFQNEAQLEKSRLLSDRFSAERPKGSFSTLEIQRTEQGDSAMYLCASSPPRRTSTDTQYFGPGTRLTVL.

The chain links TRBV7-9 to TRBJ2-7; 7 bases match TRBD2. From germline, CDR1 is SEHNR and CDR2 FQNEAQ (reference sequence). The CDR3 extends over 15 amino acids. Trimming took 5 bases from V and 2 from J; bases not matched to a gene: 9. The CDR3 DNA is TGTGCCAGCAGCCGAGCAGCGGGAACAGCCTACGAGCAGTACTTC. It translates to CASSRAAGTAYEQYF.

The chain employs TRBV5-4 and TRBJ2-7, with a tentative D call TRBD2 (5 bases). Deletions cut 4 bases from V and 2 bases from J, with 16 bases between. The CDR3 is 15 residues long. Germline-derived CDR1 and CDR2 are SGHNT and YYREEE (reference sequence). The CDR3 region has the DNA TGTGCCAGCAGCCCTGATCTGGGGAGTCCCTACGAGCAGTACTTC. It codes for CASSPDLGSPYEQYF.

The rearrangement uses TRBV4-2 and TRBJ2-5, with unresolved D. The CDR3 is made up of 11 amino acids. Germline-derived CDR1 and CDR2 are LGHNA and YNFKEQ. Trimming pared 5 bases from V and 4 bases from J, leaving 5 bases between. DNA for the CDR3: TGTGCCAGCAGCTACAGAGAGACCCAGTACTTC. Protein sequence: CASSYRETQYF.

With respect to this clone: The junction differs from germline at one of its ends, possibly a read error. The CDR3, as DNA: TGTGCCAGCAGTCCGACAGGGGGCTCCTCCGGCGTGGCCTTC. It encodes CASSPTGGSSGVAF. The V gene is TRBV2, the J gene TRBJ1-2; 10 nucleotides align to TRBD1. CDR3 length: 14 amino acids. The germline gives CDR1 SNHLY, CDR2 FYNNEI.

The chain links TRBV7-3 to TRBJ2-1, with 9 bases matching TRBD2. Germline lookup yields CDR1 SGHTA and CDR2 FQGTGA. The CDR3 has 14 amino acids. The trim removed 6 bases at V and 4 bases at J, leaving 4 bases unmatched. CDR3 sequence (DNA): TGTGCCAGCAGTCGGACTAGCGATTACAATGAGCAGTTCTTC. Translation: CASSRTSDYNEQFF.

A single count supports this clone. The chain combines TRBV18 with TRBJ1-5, with D perhaps matching TRBD1 (5 bases). Trimming left V 2 bases short and J 4 bases short, with 15 bases between. CDR1 and CDR2 from the germline V gene are KGHSH and LQKENI. The CDR3 is 16 residues long. CDR3 in amino acids: CASSPSQEGVNQPQHF. In DNA, the CDR3 is TGTGCCAGCTCACCATCACAGGAGGGTGTTAATCAGCCCCAGCATTTT.

V and J are TRBV3-1 (or the pseudogene TRBV3-2) and TRBJ1-2; no clear D gene. CDR3 length: 12 residues. Trimming cost V 1 base and J 6 bases, with 6 bases left between them. CDR1 and CDR2 from the germline V gene are LGHDT and YNNKEL (reference sequence). The DNA for the CDR3 is TGTGCCAGCAGCCAAGGTCGGGATGGCTACACCTTC. As protein: CASSQGRDGYTF.

V and J are TRBV6-2 or TRBV6-3 and TRBJ2-3; 7 bases are shared with TRBD2. Trimming at V came to 2 bases and at J to 7 bases, leaving 12 bases not matched to a gene. The CDR3 is 16 amino acids. The germline V gene has CDR1 MNHEY and CDR2 SVGEGT. In DNA, the CDR3 is TGTGCCAGCAGTTACGGGTGGCGAATGGGGGGGAATACGCAGTATTTT. Translation gives CASSYGWRMGGNTQYF.